The entry below describes one TCR beta chain. No antigen is known for it. The method was immunoSEQ multiplex PCR; TCRdb's version includes in-frame clones alone and lacks a portion of them. Among 99,000 or so clones listed, about four fifths were seen once. This entry comes from a study of T cell responses to AZD1222 COVID-19 vaccine. Overall study context: It was second doses at about 4 or about 12 weeks that were pooled.

The CDR3 loop spans 14 amino acids. CDR1 and CDR2 (germline): MNHNS, SASEGT. Trimming stripped 2 bases from V and 4 bases from J, with 11 bases between. Study-wide results and caveats: Close to half of all spike-specific TCRs reportedly target regions of the variants that are unmutated. Spike-specific TCR breadth and depth went up after people got two AZD1222 doses. White British people made up most donors, females outnumbered males, and clonal diversity was possibly underestimated.

The chain couples TRBV6-1 to TRBJ1-2, with unresolved D. The sample here was peripheral blood, taken on day 0 of AZD1222 vaccination. The receptor comes from an adult in good health. CDR3 DNA sequence: TGTGCCAGCAGTGAACGATTCAACAGCTATGGCTACACCTTC. Protein product: CASSERFNSYGYTF.